What follows describes a single T cell receptor beta chain. Antigen unknown. Repertoires were generated with immunoSEQ multiplex PCR, while TCRdb's copy carries only in-frame clones and drops some. The sample has 50,000 to 65,000 clones, around 82% seen once. These data belong to a study of memory CD4+ T cells and cytomegalovirus serostatus. Whole-study results and caveats: A US-trained random forest predicted CMV serostatus with median AUC around 0.92. Suggested: most of the CMV-linked TCR signature lies in CD4+ memory cells. CD4+ memory repertoires contained about 40% of the roughly 150 reported CMV TCRbeta sequences.

The sort gate was single viable CD3+CD4+CD8-CD45RO+ cells for memory CD4+ T cells. Positive selection with CD4 microbeads enriched total CD4+ T cells. Germline lookup yields CDR1 SGHRS and CDR2 YFSETQ. V lost 5 bases to trimming and J lost 4 bases, with 15 bases between them. CDR3 size: 15 residues. The rearrangement links TRBV5-1 to TRBJ2-2, with TRBD2 as a possible D gene (6 bases). The sequence came from an adult in good health and CMV-seropositive. The material sequenced was memory CD4+ T cells from blood. CDR3 nucleotides: TGCGCCAGCAGTTCATCCGCGGGGCCCACCGGGGAGCTGTTTTTT. It yields the protein CASSSSAGPTGELFF.